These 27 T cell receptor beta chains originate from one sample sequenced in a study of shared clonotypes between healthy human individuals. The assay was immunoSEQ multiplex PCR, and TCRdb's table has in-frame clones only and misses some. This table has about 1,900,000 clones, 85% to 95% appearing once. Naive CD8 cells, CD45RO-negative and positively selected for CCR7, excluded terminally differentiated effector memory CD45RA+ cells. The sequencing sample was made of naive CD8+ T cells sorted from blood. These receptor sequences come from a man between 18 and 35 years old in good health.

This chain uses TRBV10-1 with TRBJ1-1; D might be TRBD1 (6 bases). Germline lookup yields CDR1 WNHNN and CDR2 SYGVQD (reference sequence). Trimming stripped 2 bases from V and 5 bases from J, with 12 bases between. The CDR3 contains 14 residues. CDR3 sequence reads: CASSEAGVETEAFF. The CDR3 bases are TGCGCCAGCAGTGAGGCAGGGGTGGAAACTGAAGCTTTCTTT.

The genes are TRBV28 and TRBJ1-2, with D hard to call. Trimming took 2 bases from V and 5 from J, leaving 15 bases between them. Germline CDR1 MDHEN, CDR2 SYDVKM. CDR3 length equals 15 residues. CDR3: CASSLRPAGRYGYTF. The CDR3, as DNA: TGTGCCAGCAGTTTACGGCCAGCGGGTCGGTATGGCTACACCTTC.

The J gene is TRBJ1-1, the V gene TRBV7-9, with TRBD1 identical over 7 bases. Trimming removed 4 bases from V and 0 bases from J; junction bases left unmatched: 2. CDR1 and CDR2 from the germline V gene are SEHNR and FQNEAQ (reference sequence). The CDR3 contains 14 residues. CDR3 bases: TGTGCCAGCAGCTGGGGACAGATGAACACTGAAGCTTTCTTT. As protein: CASSWGQMNTEAFF.

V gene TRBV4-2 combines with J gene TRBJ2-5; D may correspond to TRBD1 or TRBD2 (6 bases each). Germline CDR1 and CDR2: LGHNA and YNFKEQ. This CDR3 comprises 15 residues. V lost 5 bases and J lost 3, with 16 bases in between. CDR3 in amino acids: CASSGGGNTEETQYF. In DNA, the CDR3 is TGTGCCAGCAGCGGAGGGGGGAATACCGAAGAGACCCAGTACTTC.

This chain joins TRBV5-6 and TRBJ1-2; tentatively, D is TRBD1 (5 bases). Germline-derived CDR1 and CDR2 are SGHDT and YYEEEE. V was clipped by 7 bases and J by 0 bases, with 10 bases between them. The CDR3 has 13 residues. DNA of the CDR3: TGTGCCAGCCGAGCGGGACCTAACTATGGCTACACCTTC. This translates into CASRAGPNYGYTF.

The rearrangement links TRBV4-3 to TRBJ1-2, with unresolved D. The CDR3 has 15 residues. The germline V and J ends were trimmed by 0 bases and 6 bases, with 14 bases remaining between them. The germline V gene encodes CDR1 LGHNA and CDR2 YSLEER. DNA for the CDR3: TGCGCCAGCAGCCAAGATCTGGGGAGGTACGATGGCTACACCTTC. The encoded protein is CASSQDLGRYDGYTF.

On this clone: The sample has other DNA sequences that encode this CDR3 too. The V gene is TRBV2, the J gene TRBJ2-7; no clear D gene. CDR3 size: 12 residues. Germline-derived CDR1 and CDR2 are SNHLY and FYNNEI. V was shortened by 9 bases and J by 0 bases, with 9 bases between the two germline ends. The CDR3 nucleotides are TGTGCCAGTACGGACGGCTCCTACGAGCAGTACTTC. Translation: CASTDGSYEQYF. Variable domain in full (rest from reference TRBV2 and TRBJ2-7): EPEVTQTPSHQVTQMGQEVILRCVPISNHLYFYWYRQILGQKVEFLVSFYNNEISEKSEIFDDQFSVERPDGSNFTLKIRSTKLEDSAMYFCASTDGSYEQYFGPGTRLTVT.

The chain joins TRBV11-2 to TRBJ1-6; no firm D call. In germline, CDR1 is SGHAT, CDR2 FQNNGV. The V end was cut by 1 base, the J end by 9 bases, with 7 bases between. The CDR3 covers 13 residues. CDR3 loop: CASSLVRGSPLHF. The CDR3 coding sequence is TGTGCCAGCAGCTTAGTTCGCGGTTCACCCCTCCACTTT.

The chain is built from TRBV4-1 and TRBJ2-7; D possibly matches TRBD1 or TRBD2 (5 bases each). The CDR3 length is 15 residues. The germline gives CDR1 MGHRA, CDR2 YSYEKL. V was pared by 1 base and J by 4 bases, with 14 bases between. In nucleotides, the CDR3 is TGCGCCAGCAGCCAAGTAAGGGGAGAGGGTTACGAGCAGTACTTC. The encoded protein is CASSQVRGEGYEQYF.

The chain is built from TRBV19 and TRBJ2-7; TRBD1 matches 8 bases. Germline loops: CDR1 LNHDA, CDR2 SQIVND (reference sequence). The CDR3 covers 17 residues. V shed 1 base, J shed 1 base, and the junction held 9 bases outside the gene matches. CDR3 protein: CASSIVPPNRGSYEQYF. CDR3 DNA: TGTGCCAGTAGTATAGTTCCCCCTAACAGGGGGTCCTACGAGCAGTACTTC.

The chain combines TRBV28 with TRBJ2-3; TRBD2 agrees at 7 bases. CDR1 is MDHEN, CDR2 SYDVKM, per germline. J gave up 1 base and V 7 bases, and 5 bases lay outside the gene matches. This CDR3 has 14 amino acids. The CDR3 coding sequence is TGTGCCAGCACCCGGGGACTACGCACAGATACGCAGTATTTT. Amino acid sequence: CASTRGLRTDTQYF.

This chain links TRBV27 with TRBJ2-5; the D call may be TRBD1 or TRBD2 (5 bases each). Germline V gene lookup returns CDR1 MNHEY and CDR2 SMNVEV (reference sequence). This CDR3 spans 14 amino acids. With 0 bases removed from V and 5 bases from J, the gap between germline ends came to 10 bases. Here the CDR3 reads CASSLSRGSETQYF. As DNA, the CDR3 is TGTGCCAGCAGTTTATCCCGGGGCAGCGAGACCCAGTACTTC.

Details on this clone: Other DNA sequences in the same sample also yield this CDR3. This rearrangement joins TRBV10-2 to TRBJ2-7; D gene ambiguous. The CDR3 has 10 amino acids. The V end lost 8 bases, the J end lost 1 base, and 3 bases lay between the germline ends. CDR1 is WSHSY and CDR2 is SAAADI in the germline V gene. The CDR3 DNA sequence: TGCGCCAGCGGTTCCTACGAGCAGTACTTC. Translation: CASGSYEQYF.

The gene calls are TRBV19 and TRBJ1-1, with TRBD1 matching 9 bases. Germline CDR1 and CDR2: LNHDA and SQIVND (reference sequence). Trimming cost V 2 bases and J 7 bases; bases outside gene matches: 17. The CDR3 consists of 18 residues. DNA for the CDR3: TGTGCCAGTAGTATACCCCGGGACAGGGTAGTGTTCCCCGGTGAAGCTTTCTTT. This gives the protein CASSIPRDRVVFPGEAFF.

The CDR3 coding sequence is TGTGCCAGCAGTTTATGGTGGGAGGGTAATTCACCCCTCCACTTT. It translates to CASSLWWEGNSPLHF. This chain joins TRBV27 and TRBJ1-6; D is unresolved. CDR1 is MNHEY, CDR2 SMNVEV, per germline (reference sequence). The V end was cut by 1 base, the J end by 6 bases, with 10 bases between. The CDR3 totals 15 residues.

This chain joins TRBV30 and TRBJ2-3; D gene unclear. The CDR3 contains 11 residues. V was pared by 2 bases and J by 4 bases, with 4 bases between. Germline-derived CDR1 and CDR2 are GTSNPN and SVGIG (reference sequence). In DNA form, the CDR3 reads TGTGCCTGGAGTTTCGCAGATACGCAGTATTTT. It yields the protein CAWSFADTQYF.

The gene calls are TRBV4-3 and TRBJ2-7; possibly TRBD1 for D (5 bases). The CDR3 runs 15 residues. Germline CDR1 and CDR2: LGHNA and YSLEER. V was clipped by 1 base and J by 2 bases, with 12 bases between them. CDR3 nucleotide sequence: TGCGCCAGCAGCCAAGCAAGGGGCTTGACCTACGAGCAGTACTTC. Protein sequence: CASSQARGLTYEQYF.

Here the CDR3 DNA reads TGTGCCAGCAGCCAAGTCCCCTACGTGGAGCAGTTCTTC. Amino acids: CASSQVPYVEQFF. The chain is built from TRBV14 and TRBJ2-1; D call uncertain. CDR3 length equals 13 residues. Trimming removed 1 base from V and 10 bases from J, with 11 bases in between. CDR1 SGHDN and CDR2 FVKESK come from the germline V gene.

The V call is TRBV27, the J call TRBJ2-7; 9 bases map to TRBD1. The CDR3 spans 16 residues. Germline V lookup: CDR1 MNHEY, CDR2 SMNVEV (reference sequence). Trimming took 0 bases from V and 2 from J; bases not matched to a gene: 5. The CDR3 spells CASSLSGQGFPYEQYF. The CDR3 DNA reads TGTGCCAGCAGTTTATCCGGACAGGGGTTTCCCTACGAGCAGTACTTC.

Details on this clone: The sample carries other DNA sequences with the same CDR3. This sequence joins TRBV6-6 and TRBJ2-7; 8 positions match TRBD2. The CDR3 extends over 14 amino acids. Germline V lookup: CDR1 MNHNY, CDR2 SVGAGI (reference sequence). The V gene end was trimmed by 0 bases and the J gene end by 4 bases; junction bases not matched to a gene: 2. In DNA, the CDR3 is TGTGCCAGCAGTTACTCTAGCGGGGTTTACGAGCAGTACTTC. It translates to CASSYSSGVYEQYF.

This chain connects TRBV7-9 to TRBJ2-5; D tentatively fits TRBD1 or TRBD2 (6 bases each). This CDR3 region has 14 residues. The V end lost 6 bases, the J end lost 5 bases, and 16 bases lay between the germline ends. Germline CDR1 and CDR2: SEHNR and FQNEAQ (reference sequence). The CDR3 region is CASSPYGGLETQYF. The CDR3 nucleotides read TGTGCCAGCAGTCCTTACGGGGGCCTGGAGACCCAGTACTTC.

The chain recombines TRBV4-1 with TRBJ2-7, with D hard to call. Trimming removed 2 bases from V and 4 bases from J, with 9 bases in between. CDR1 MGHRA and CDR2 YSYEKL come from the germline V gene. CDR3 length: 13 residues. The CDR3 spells CASSQSFGYEQYF. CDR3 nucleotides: TGCGCCAGCAGCCAAAGCTTCGGTTACGAGCAGTACTTC.

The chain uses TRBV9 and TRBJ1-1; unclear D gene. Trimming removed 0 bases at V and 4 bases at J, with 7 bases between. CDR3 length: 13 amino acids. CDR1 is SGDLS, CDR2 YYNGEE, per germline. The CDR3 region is CASSVDTATEAFF. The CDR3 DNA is TGTGCCAGCAGCGTAGATACGGCCACTGAAGCTTTCTTT.

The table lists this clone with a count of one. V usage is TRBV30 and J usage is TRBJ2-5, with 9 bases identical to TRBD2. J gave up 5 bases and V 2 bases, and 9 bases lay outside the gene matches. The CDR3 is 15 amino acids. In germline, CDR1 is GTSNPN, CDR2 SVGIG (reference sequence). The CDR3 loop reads CAWSYSGSSGETQYF. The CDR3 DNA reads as TGTGCCTGGAGTTATAGCGGGAGCAGCGGGGAGACCCAGTACTTC.

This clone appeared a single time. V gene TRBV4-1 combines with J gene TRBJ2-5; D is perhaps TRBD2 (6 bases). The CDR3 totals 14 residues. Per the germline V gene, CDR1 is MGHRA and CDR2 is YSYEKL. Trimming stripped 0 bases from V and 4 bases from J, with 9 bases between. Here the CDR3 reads CASSQESGGETQYF. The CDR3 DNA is TGCGCCAGCAGCCAAGAGTCCGGGGGAGAGACCCAGTACTTC.

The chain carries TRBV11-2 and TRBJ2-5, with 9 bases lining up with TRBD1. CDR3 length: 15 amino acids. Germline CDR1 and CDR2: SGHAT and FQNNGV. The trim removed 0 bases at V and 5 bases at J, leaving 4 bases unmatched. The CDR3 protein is CASSLDSGTGETQYF. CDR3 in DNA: TGTGCCAGCAGCTTAGACTCCGGGACAGGGGAGACCCAGTACTTC.

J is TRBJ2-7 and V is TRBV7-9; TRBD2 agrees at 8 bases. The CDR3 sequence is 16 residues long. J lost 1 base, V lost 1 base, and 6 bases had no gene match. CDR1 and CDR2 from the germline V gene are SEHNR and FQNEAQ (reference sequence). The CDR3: CASSLGASGLSYEQYF. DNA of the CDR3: TGTGCCAGCAGCTTAGGGGCTAGCGGGCTTTCCTACGAGCAGTACTTC.